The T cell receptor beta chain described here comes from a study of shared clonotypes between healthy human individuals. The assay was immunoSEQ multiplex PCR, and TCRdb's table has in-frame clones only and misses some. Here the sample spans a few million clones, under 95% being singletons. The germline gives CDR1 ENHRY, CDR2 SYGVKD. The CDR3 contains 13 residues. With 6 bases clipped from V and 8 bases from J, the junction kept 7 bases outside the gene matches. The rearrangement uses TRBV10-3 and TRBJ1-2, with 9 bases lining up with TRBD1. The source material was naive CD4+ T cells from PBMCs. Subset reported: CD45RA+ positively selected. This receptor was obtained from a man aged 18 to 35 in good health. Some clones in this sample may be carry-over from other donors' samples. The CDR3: CAISQGQGHGYTF. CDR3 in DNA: TGTGCCATCAGCCAAGGACAGGGGCACGGCTACACCTTC.